The next 17 T cell receptor beta chains were all read from a single sample in a study of T cell responses to AZD1222 COVID-19 vaccine. The repertoire was sequenced with immunoSEQ multiplex PCR; TCRdb's copy has only in-frame clones and lacks some. The sample lists approximately 150,000 clones; around 88% were seen once. Sequencing used peripheral blood, obtained on day 0 of MenACWY control vaccination. Every receptor here comes from an adult in good health.

This chain joins TRBV6-5 and TRBJ1-2; no definite D call. This CDR3 contains 15 residues. From germline, CDR1 is MNHEY and CDR2 SVGAGI. The V end was cut by 0 bases, the J end by 4 bases, with 12 bases between. The DNA for the CDR3 is TGTGCCAGCAGTTACTCGATGGGGTCGACCTATGGCTACACCTTC. Protein: CASSYSMGSTYGYTF.

The J gene is TRBJ1-3, the V gene TRBV2; TRBD1 is a possible D gene (5 bases). This CDR3 region has 15 residues. V was cut by 6 bases and J by 0 bases, with 12 bases left in between. Germline-derived CDR1 and CDR2 are SNHLY and FYNNEI. Here the CDR3 DNA reads TGTGCCAGCAGCACAACAGGTCGCTCTGGAAACACCATATATTTT. Its translation is CASSTTGRSGNTIYF.

The table lists this clone with a few counts. The V and J genes are TRBV2 and TRBJ1-6; D call uncertain. The CDR3 has 11 residues. Per germline, CDR1 SNHLY and CDR2 FYNNEI. Between the trimmed V and J ends, which lost 5 bases and 12 bases, there was a span of 8 bases. The CDR3 DNA follows: TGTGCCAGCAGTAATATCGGACCCCTCCACTTT. Its translation: CASSNIGPLHF.

This clone was seen only once. The chain couples TRBV7-2 to TRBJ1-5, with TRBD1 matching over 9 bases. J lost 5 bases, V lost 4 bases, and 6 bases had no gene match. The CDR3 sequence is 15 residues long. In germline, CDR1 is SGHTA, CDR2 FQGNSA. The CDR3 DNA reads TGTGCCAGCAGCTCCCGAACAGGGGGCGATCAGCCCCAGCATTTT. It encodes CASSSRTGGDQPQHF.

The rearrangement uses TRBV5-6 and TRBJ1-4; TRBD1 aligns across 10 bases. Trimming took 4 bases from V and 7 from J; bases not matched to a gene: 4. The length of the CDR3 is 14 residues. Germline V gives CDR1 SGHDT, CDR2 YYEEEE. The CDR3, as DNA: TGTGCCAGCAGCGTTGACAGGGGGCGTGAAAAACTGTTTTTT. Translating gives CASSVDRGREKLFF.

This rearrangement joins TRBV7-6 to TRBJ1-6, with a possible D match to TRBD1 (6 bases). Trimming removed 2 bases at V and 6 bases at J, with 11 bases between. Germline CDR1 reads SGHVS; CDR2 reads FNYEAQ. The CDR3 spans 15 residues. CDR3 in DNA: TGTGCCAGCAGCTTATTGGGGACACCTAATTCACCCCTCCACTTT. Amino acids: CASSLLGTPNSPLHF.

Comment on this clone: Distinct nucleotide sequences in the sample also encode this CDR3. V gene TRBV7-2 combines with J gene TRBJ1-1, with D possibly being TRBD1 (5 bases). This CDR3 comprises 13 residues. CDR1 is SGHTA, CDR2 FQGNSA, per germline. The V end lost 6 bases, the J end lost 5 bases, and 13 bases lay between the germline ends. The CDR3 loop is CASSPQGYTEAFF. CDR3 coding DNA: TGTGCCAGCAGTCCCCAGGGATATACTGAAGCTTTCTTT.

V gene TRBV29-1 combines with J gene TRBJ2-7; D remains ambiguous. Germline V gene lookup returns CDR1 SQVTM and CDR2 ANQGSEA. The CDR3 is 12 amino acids. Trimming removed 4 bases from V and 2 bases from J, with 9 bases in between. As DNA, the CDR3 is TGCAGCGTTGGCCAGCCTCCCTACGAGCAGTACTTC. Its protein product is CSVGQPPYEQYF.

This sequence joins TRBV19 and TRBJ2-4, with 7 bases matching TRBD1. The CDR3 loop spans 15 amino acids. V shed 6 bases, J shed 0 bases, and the junction held 5 bases outside the gene matches. Germline-derived CDR1 and CDR2 are LNHDA and SQIVND (reference sequence). CDR3: CASRPGQIAKNIQYF. CDR3 nucleotide sequence: TGTGCCAGTAGACCGGGACAGATAGCCAAAAACATTCAGTACTTC. The entire variable domain, with the rest obtained from reference TRBV19 and TRBJ2-4, is as follows: DGGITQSPKYLFRKEGQNVTLSCEQNLNHDAMYWYRQDPGQGLRLIYYSQIVNDFQKGDIAEGYSVSREKKESFPLTVTSAQKNPTAFYLCASRPGQIAKNIQYFGAGTRLSVL.

This rearrangement joins TRBV5-4 to TRBJ2-7; D might be TRBD2 (5 bases). Germline CDR1 is SGHNT and CDR2 is YYREEE (reference sequence). V gave up 0 bases and J gave up 3 bases, with 19 bases separating them. The CDR3 is made up of 17 amino acids. CDR3 coding DNA: TGTGCCAGCAGCTTGGGAGCAATAGGACTGACGAGCTACGAGCAGTACTTC. It codes for CASSLGAIGLTSYEQYF.

This clone has only one observation. This sequence joins TRBV6-5 and TRBJ1-1, with D possibly being TRBD1 (6 bases). CDR3 length: 15 residues. Germline V CDR1 and CDR2: MNHEY, SVGAGI. V was pared by 7 bases and J by 0 bases, with 15 bases between. CDR3 loop: CASNRRTALNTEAFF. The DNA for the CDR3 is TGTGCCAGCAATAGAAGGACAGCCTTGAACACTGAAGCTTTCTTT.

The chain couples TRBV7-2 to TRBJ1-3; 9 nucleotides line up with TRBD1. The germline gives CDR1 SGHTA, CDR2 FQGNSA. CDR3 size: 18 residues. Germline trimming cut 0 bases from V and 0 bases from J; bases unmatched to any gene: 6. This chain's CDR3 is CASSLAVRTGVSGNTIYF. In DNA, the CDR3 is TGTGCCAGCAGCTTAGCGGTCCGGACAGGGGTCTCTGGAAACACCATATATTTT.

This clone came up a few times. This chain joins TRBV6-6 and TRBJ1-2; 10 bases line up with TRBD1. Looked up from germline, CDR1 is MNHNY and CDR2 is SVGAGI (reference sequence). The CDR3 loop spans 14 amino acids. With V trimmed by 0 bases and J by 8 bases, 3 bases remained unmatched. CDR3 in DNA: TGTGCCAGCAGTTACTCCGACAGGGGGCAGGGCTACACCTTC. Its translation: CASSYSDRGQGYTF.

This chain uses TRBV18 with TRBJ2-1; D tentatively reads TRBD1 or TRBD2 (6 bases each). V dropped 2 bases and J dropped 4 bases, with 12 bases sitting between them. CDR3 length: 15 amino acids. Looked up from germline, CDR1 is KGHSH and CDR2 is LQKENI. The DNA of the CDR3 is TGTGCCAGCTCACCAGAGGGGGGCAGGTACAATGAGCAGTTCTTC. The encoded protein is CASSPEGGRYNEQFF.

The gene calls are TRBV10-3 and TRBJ1-2; D is unresolved. V shed 3 bases and J shed 3 bases, with 17 bases lying between them. The CDR3 is 16 residues long. Germline V gene data show CDR1 as ENHRY and CDR2 as SYGVKD. This CDR3 reads CAISERGAGSDYGYTF. The CDR3 region has the DNA TGTGCCATCAGTGAAAGAGGTGCGGGATCGGACTATGGCTACACCTTC.

The rearrangement joins TRBV11-3 to TRBJ1-4, with 7 bases that match TRBD1. The CDR3 consists of 15 residues. From germline, CDR1 is SGHNT and CDR2 YENEEA. V dropped 8 bases and J dropped 3; count of bases not matched to a gene: 9. CDR3 sequence (DNA): TGTGCCAGCGCCGCAGGGGGTAGGGCTAATGAAAAACTGTTTTTT. Translating it yields CASAAGGRANEKLFF. Full variable domain (rest looked up from reference TRBV11-3 and TRBJ1-4): EAGVVQSPRYKIIEKKQPVAFWCNPISGHNTLYWYLQNLGQGPELLIRYENEEAVDDSQLPKDRFSAERLKGVDSTLKIQPAELGDSAVYLCASAAGGRANEKLFFGSGTQLSVL.

The chain combines TRBV28 with TRBJ2-2; D is unresolved. CDR3 length: 15 amino acids. Trimming took 2 bases from V and 6 from J, leaving 13 bases between them. Germline values: CDR1 MDHEN, CDR2 SYDVKM. As DNA, the CDR3 is TGTGCCAGCAGTTTACCCAGGACCATTTCCGGGGAGCTGTTTTTT. Protein: CASSLPRTISGELFF.